Listed below are T cell receptor beta chains from one sample, sequenced in a study of blood T cell repertoires in COVID-19. The data were produced by immunoSEQ multiplex PCR, yet TCRdb's version contains in-frame clones alone and is incomplete. The sample includes under 300,000 clones, around 90% of them seen just once. The sample taken for sequencing was PBMCs or T cells enriched from blood (not recorded which). All receptors come from a woman aged 60 to 75 in a cohort exposed to, infected with or recovered from COVID-19 (not recorded which). Both conserved end residues are part of each CDR3. A D gene is named only where the DNA matches it firmly. A row's size may be missing; if present it is once, few, many or a size class.

>NA|TRBV5-1|TRBJ1-4|NA
TGCGCCACCTCCGAGGGGACACCGAATGAAAAACTGTTTTTT
CATSEGTPNEKLFF
>NA|TRBV6-5|TRBJ1-6|NA
TGTGCCAGCAGTTACAGGGGTCGGACACCCCTCCACTTT
CASSYRGRTPLHF
>TRBD1|TRBV27|TRBJ1-1|NA
TGTGCCAGCAGCCTCGGACAGGCCCTGAATGAAGCTTTCTTT
CASSLGQALNEAFF
>TRBD1|TRBV2|TRBJ1-2|NA
TGTGCCAGCAGTGAGGCAGGGGGGATCAATGGCTACACCTTC
CASSEAGGINGYTF
>TRBD1|TRBV18|TRBJ1-6|NA
TGTGCCAGCTCGCCTACAGGGGGGGGGCTTAATTCACCCCTCCACTTT
CASSPTGGGLNSPLHF
>NA|TRBV7-9|TRBJ2-7|NA
TGTGCCAGCAGCCTGGTAGTTGGGAGGGAGCAGTACTTC
CASSLVVGREQYF
>TRBD1|TRBV4-1|TRBJ1-4|few
TGCGCCAGCAGCCCCTGGGGGACAGGGGATGAAAAACTGTTTTTT
CASSPWGTGDEKLFF
>NA|TRBV11-3|TRBJ2-7|NA
TGTGCCAGCAGCCCCCTTCGGGGGAGGCCGTCCTACGAGCAGTACTTC
CASSPLRGRPSYEQYF
>NA|TRBV9|TRBJ2-3|once
TGTGCCAGCAGCGGAACCCCCCAGGGCACAGATACGCAGTATTTT
CASSGTPQGTDTQYF
>TRBD2|TRBV5-6|TRBJ2-1|NA
TGTGCCAGCAGCCGGACTAGCGGGAACAATGAGCAGTTCTTC
CASSRTSGNNEQFF
>TRBD2|TRBV3-1/TRBV3-2|TRBJ2-1|NA
TGTGCCAGCAGCCAAGGGCTAGCGGAGGTTAATGAGCAGTTCTTC
CASSQGLAEVNEQFF
>TRBD1|TRBV28|TRBJ2-2|NA
TGTGCCAGCAGTGCCGGGACAGTTGGGTCCGGGGAGCTGTTTTTT
CASSAGTVGSGELFF
>TRBD1|TRBV2|TRBJ2-1|NA
TGTGCCAGCAGCGAAAGGGGGCTCAATTCGTGGAATGAGCAGTTCTTC
CASSERGLNSWNEQFF
>TRBD2|TRBV28|TRBJ2-1|NA
TGTGCCAGCACTTCTAGCGGCAATGAGCAGTTCTTC
CASTSSGNEQFF
>NA|TRBV11-3|TRBJ2-5|NA
TGTGCCAGCAGCTTAAGACCGGCAGGACAAGAGACCCAGTACTTC
CASSLRPAGQETQYF
>TRBD1|TRBV7-9|TRBJ1-6|NA
TGTGCCAGCAGCTCCGCCGGGACAGATAATAATTCACCCCTCCACTTT
CASSSAGTDNNSPLHF
>TRBD2|TRBV7-9|TRBJ2-5|NA
TGTGCCAGCAGCTTAGGAGCGGGAGGATTTCAAGAGACCCAGTACTTC
CASSLGAGGFQETQYF
>NA|TRBV28|TRBJ1-5|NA
TGTGCCAGCAGCCTTCCCCCGGGAAGCAATCAGCCCCAGCATTTT
CASSLPPGSNQPQHF
>TRBD2|TRBV28|TRBJ2-1|NA
TGTGCCAGCAGCGGGTCGACTAGCGGGGGGGGTGAGCAGTTCTTC
CASSGSTSGGGEQFF
>TRBD1|TRBV9|TRBJ1-2|NA
TGTGCCAGCAGCTCAGGGGGTACGGCAAACTATGGCTACACCTTC
CASSSGGTANYGYTF
>NA|TRBV4-3|TRBJ2-3|once
TGCGCCAGCAGCCAAGATCTTAGAGGGTCAGATACGCAGTATTTT
CASSQDLRGSDTQYF
>TRBD1|TRBV6-5|TRBJ1-2|NA
TGTGCCAGCAGTCGGGACAGGGGAGGACAGGGCTACACCTTC
CASSRDRGGQGYTF
>NA|TRBV14|TRBJ2-3|NA
TGTGCCAGCAGCCAAGTGACAGGTGTAAAGTATTTT
CASSQVTGVKYF
>NA|TRBV14|TRBJ1-1|few
TGTGCCAGCAGCCAAGTGGGGGGGAGGACTGAAGCTTTCTTT
CASSQVGGRTEAFF
>TRBD2|TRBV10-1|TRBJ2-3|NA
TGCGCCAGCAGTGATCCCGGGACTAGCGGGACGGCAGATACGCAGTATTTT
CASSDPGTSGTADTQYF
>TRBD2|TRBV6-5|TRBJ2-7|NA
TGTGCCAGCAGTTACTCGATGCATAGCGGGAGTTACGAGCAGTACTTC
CASSYSMHSGSYEQYF
>NA|TRBV25-1|TRBJ2-3|NA
TGTGCCAGCATGGGACAAGTCACAGATACGCAGTATTTT
CASMGQVTDTQYF
>TRBD2|TRBV4-1|TRBJ2-1|NA
TGCGCCAGCAGCCAAGCTGCCGCGGGAGCTTACAATGAGCAGTTCTTC
CASSQAAAGAYNEQFF
>NA|TRBV18|TRBJ1-1|NA
TGTGCCAGCTCAACGGACAGGAACACTGAAGCTTTCTTT
CASSTDRNTEAFF
>NA|TRBV5-1|TRBJ1-1|once
TGCGCCAGCAGTAAACAGGTCATGAACACTGAAGCTTTCTTT
CASSKQVMNTEAFF
>TRBD2|TRBV7-9|TRBJ2-3|NA
TGTGCCAGCAGCTCCACTAGCGTAATAAGCACAGATACGCAGTATTTT
CASSSTSVISTDTQYF
>NA|TRBV5-1|TRBJ2-2|NA
TGCGCCAGCAATTCGGGGTGGGGAACCGGGGAGCTGTTTTTT
CASNSGWGTGELFF
>NA|TRBV7-9|TRBJ2-3|NA
TGTGCCAGCAGCTTATCAGGGAGCACAGATACGCAGTATTTT
CASSLSGSTDTQYF
>NA|TRBV29-1|TRBJ2-7|NA
TGCAGCGTTGTAGGCAGGGGAACCTCCTACGAGCAGTACTTC
CSVVGRGTSYEQYF
>NA|TRBV7-9|TRBJ1-5|NA
TGTGCCAGCAGCTTAGCAGGGGCAACCAGTCAGCCCCAGCATTTT
CASSLAGATSQPQHF
>NA|TRBV30|TRBJ2-7|NA
TGTGCCTGGAGTGTATCGGGCGCGGGGGAGCAGTACTTC
CAWSVSGAGEQYF
>TRBD2|TRBV6-2/TRBV6-3|TRBJ2-3|NA
TGTGCCAGCAGTTACACCGGGACTACCACAGATACGCAGTATTTT
CASSYTGTTTDTQYF
>TRBD2|TRBV28|TRBJ2-7|NA
TGTGCCAGCAGCCAAACTAGCGGGAGGGCCCACGAGCAGTACTTC
CASSQTSGRAHEQYF
>NA|TRBV2|TRBJ2-7|NA
TGTGCCAGCGTCGGGACTTCTTTTTCCTACGAGCAGTACTTC
CASVGTSFSYEQYF
>NA|TRBV23-1|TRBJ1-1|NA
TGCGCCAGCAGTCCCCATTGGGGCTCCGAAGCTTTCTTT
CASSPHWGSEAFF
>NA|TRBV21-1|TRBJ2-2|NA
TGTGCCAGCAGCAAAGGACCCAGACAGGGCGGCACCGGGGAGCTGTTTTTT
CASSKGPRQGGTGELFF
>NA|TRBV6-1|TRBJ1-4|NA
TGTGCCAGCAGTGAAACTATAGCAACTAATGAAAAACTGTTTTTT
CASSETIATNEKLFF
>TRBD1|TRBV5-1|TRBJ2-7|NA
TGCGCCAGCAGCCTTGGCGGGACAGGGTTATTTCAGCAGTACTTC
CASSLGGTGLFQQYF
>TRBD1|TRBV10-1|TRBJ1-6|NA
TGCGCCAGCAGCGAGAGGACAGGCGGATCACCCCTCCACTTT
CASSERTGGSPLHF
>NA|TRBV30|TRBJ2-7|NA
TGTGCCTGGAGTGCCGTACAGGTATCCTACGAGCAGTACTTC
CAWSAVQVSYEQYF
>NA|TRBV5-1|TRBJ2-5|NA
TGCGCCAGCAGCTTGGAACGGTATCCTCAAGAGACCCAGTACTTC
CASSLERYPQETQYF
>NA|TRBV15|TRBJ2-5|NA
TGTGCCACCGTGGAGGGGCGGATTTCGGAGACCCAGTACTTC
CATVEGRISETQYF
>TRBD2|TRBV5-1|TRBJ2-1|NA
TGCGCCAGCAGCTTGGCAGCGGGACGGGGGAATGAGCAGTTCTTC
CASSLAAGRGNEQFF
>NA|TRBV28|TRBJ1-2|NA
TGTGCCAGCAGTCGACAGTTTAACTATGGCTACACCTTC
CASSRQFNYGYTF
>NA|TRBV28|TRBJ1-1|NA
TGTGCCAGCAGTCCCCCGGGACAACCGAACACTGAAGCTTTCTTT
CASSPPGQPNTEAFF
>TRBD1|TRBV10-2|TRBJ1-2|once
TGCGCCAGCAGTGCACAGGGGAACCTCTATGGCTACACCTTC
CASSAQGNLYGYTF
>TRBD2|TRBV4-1|TRBJ2-3|NA
TGCGCCAGCAGCCCCGGGAGGGTCAGCGGGAGGCCACTTGGCACAGATACGCAGTATTTT
CASSPGRVSGRPLGTDTQYF